This is a list of T cell receptor beta chains from one sample in a study of T cell changes during pregnancy in multiple sclerosis. Clones were sequenced by immunoSEQ multiplex PCR, and TCRdb holds only the in-frame ones, with some missing. The repertoire holds around 57,000 clones, with roughly 93% as singletons. Sequenced here: peripheral blood, sampled in the second trimester of pregnancy. These receptors were collected from a female donor with multiple sclerosis, enrolled in a pregnancy study. CDR3s include the opening cysteine and the closing phenylalanine or tryptophan. D genes are given only for firm matches. Expanded clones are given a class, and other clones once, few, many or no size at all.

V gene | D gene | clone size | CDR3 protein
TRBV6-6 | . | . | CASSYTRVTEAFF
TRBV4-1 | TRBD2 | . | CASSSLAGASTDTQYF
TRBV29-1 | TRBD2 | . | CSVRKDSRGVGDTQYF
TRBV7-2 | . | . | CASSLTIYTEAFF
TRBV19 | . | . | CASSMSAYYGYTF
TRBV28 | TRBD1 | . | CASSSLDRVEDQPQHF
TRBV30 | . | once | CASHLPLNTEAFF
TRBV11-2 | . | . | CASSLEGHDYGYTF
TRBV18 | TRBD1 | . | CASSPSQGADQPQHF
TRBV5-1 | TRBD1 | . | CASSTIRDRLNEQFF
TRBV4-1 | TRBD2 | . | CASSQEQVGFSEGGRQTQYF